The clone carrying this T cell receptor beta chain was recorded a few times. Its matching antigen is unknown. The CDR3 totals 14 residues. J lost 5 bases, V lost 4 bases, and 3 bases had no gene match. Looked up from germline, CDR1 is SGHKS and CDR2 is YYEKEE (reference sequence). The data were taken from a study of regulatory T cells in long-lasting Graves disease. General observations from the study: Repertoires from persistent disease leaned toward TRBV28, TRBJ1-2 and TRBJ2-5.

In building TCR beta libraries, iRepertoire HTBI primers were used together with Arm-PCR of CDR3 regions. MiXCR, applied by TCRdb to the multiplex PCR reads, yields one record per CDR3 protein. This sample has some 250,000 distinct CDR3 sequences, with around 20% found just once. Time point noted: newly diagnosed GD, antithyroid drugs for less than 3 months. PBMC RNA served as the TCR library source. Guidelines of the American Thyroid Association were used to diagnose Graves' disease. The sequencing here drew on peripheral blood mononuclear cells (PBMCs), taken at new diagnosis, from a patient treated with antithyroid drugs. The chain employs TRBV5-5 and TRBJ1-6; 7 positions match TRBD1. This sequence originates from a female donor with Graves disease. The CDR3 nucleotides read TGTGCCAGCAGCCCGGGACAGAATAATTCACCCCTCCACTTT. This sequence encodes CASSPGQNNSPLHF.